These T cell receptor beta chains were read from a single sample in a study of T cell repertoires in cytomegalovirus infection. Their cognate antigens are unknown. TCRdb processed the reads anew with MiXCR; each CDR3 protein has one entry. The data contain roughly 310,000 distinct CDR3 sequences, about 29% of them singletons. Sequencing was performed on cultured PBMCs, taken from culture after CMV antigen stimulation. The receptor source for this set is a human donor in good health (CMV status not recorded). Some clones in this sample may be carry-over from other donors' samples. Both conserved end residues are part of each CDR3. The D gene is left open where the match is weak. Clone size is not always given. Where it is, it says once, few, many or a class for expanded clones.

d_call	v_call	clone_size	j_call	cdr3_aa	cdr3_nt
-	TRBV5-6	-	TRBJ1-5	CASSSGQSNQPQHF	TGTGCCAGCAGCAGTGGACAGAGCAATCAGCCCCAGCATTTT
-	TRBV7-6	few	TRBJ2-2	CASSLEPPQSLFF	TGTGCCAGCAGCTTAGAGCCCCCCCAGAGCCTGTTTTTT
TRBD2	TRBV28	-	TRBJ2-1	CASSAAGGSSYNEQFF	TGTGCCAGCAGTGCCGCGGGAGGGAGCTCCTACAATGAGCAGTTCTTC
-	TRBV29-1	-	TRBJ1-5	CSVESRRHSNQPQHF	TGCAGCGTTGAATCCCGGAGACATAGCAATCAGCCCCAGCATTTT
-	TRBV6-5	few	TRBJ2-1	CATQGVRSYNEQFF	TGTGCCACCCAGGGCGTACGCTCCTACAATGAGCAGTTCTTC
TRBD1	TRBV28	many	TRBJ1-5	CASSVTGGYGNQPQHF	TGTGCCAGCAGTGTAACAGGGGGCTATGGCAATCAGCCCCAGCATTTT
-	TRBV3-1	-	TRBJ1-2	CASSQRRSGTSYGYTF	TGTGCCAGCAGCCAACGTAGGTCCGGGACCAGCTATGGCTACACCTTC
TRBD1	TRBV5-8	-	TRBJ1-4	CASSSIGQGREKLFF	TGTGCCAGCAGTTCCATCGGACAGGGTCGGGAAAAACTGTTTTTT
-	TRBV6-1	medium-sized	TRBJ2-1	CASSHAGLDYNEQFF	TGTGCCAGCAGCCACGCAGGACTGGACTACAATGAGCAGTTCTTC
-	TRBV6-4	-	TRBJ2-3	CASSDEVDTQYF	TGTGCCAGCAGTGATGAGGTGGATACGCAGTATTTT
-	TRBV7-6	-	TRBJ2-7	CASSLYGGRSEQYF	TGTGCCAGCAGCTTATACGGGGGGCGCTCCGAGCAGTACTTC
-	TRBV27	-	TRBJ1-1	CASHGDTEAFF	TGTGCCAGCCACGGAGACACTGAAGCTTTCTTT
-	TRBV7-8	-	TRBJ2-2	CASSWGEIGTGELFF	TGTGCCAGCAGCTGGGGGGAGATTGGCACCGGGGAGCTGTTTTTT
-	TRBV3-1	-	TRBJ1-5	CASSQGRGLQPQHF	TGTGCCAGCAGCCAAGGGAGGGGCTTACAGCCCCAGCATTTT
TRBD1	TRBV7-2	few	TRBJ1-2	CASSLGGTGAFVGYTF	TGTGCCAGCAGCTTAGGAGGGACAGGGGCGTTTGTTGGCTACACCTTC
-	TRBV20-1	-	TRBJ1-5	CSAQGTGGNQPQHF	TGCAGTGCTCAGGGTACTGGGGGCAATCAGCCCCAGCATTTT
-	TRBV18	once	TRBJ1-2	CASSPQLVRGKDYGYTF	TGTGCCAGCTCACCTCAACTCGTGCGGGGGAAGGACTATGGCTACACCTTC
-	TRBV12-3/TRBV12-4	-	TRBJ1-3	CASSLAILSGNTIYF	TGTGCCAGCAGTTTAGCGATACTCTCTGGAAACACCATATATTTT
-	TRBV27	-	TRBJ2-7	CASPSYEQYF	TGTGCCAGCCCCTCCTACGAGCAGTACTTC
-	TRBV19	-	TRBJ1-5	CASRVSNQPQHF	TGTGCCAGCAGGGTTTCCAATCAGCCCCAGCATTTT
-	TRBV29-1	-	TRBJ2-2	CSGTEAHGELFF	TGCAGCGGGACAGAGGCCCACGGGGAGCTGTTTTTT
TRBD1	TRBV29-1	-	TRBJ1-2	CSVRGTGQGGYTF	TGCAGCGTTAGGGGGACAGGGCAGGGAGGCTACACCTTC
-	TRBV29-1	-	TRBJ2-7	CSVVGGGYEQYF	TGCAGCGTTGTCGGAGGAGGCTACGAGCAGTACTTC
-	TRBV7-2	many	TRBJ1-1	CASSLVRDGRMNTEAFF	TGTGCCAGCAGCTTAGTCAGGGACGGTCGCATGAACACTGAAGCTTTCTTT
TRBD1	TRBV7-6	-	TRBJ1-6	CASSGGTGVSPLHF	TGTGCCAGCAGCGGGGGCACAGGGGTTTCACCCCTCCACTTT
TRBD2	TRBV5-4	few	TRBJ2-7	CASSYGLAGDFSYEQYF	TGTGCCAGCAGCTACGGACTAGCGGGGGATTTTTCCTACGAGCAGTACTTC
-	TRBV28	-	TRBJ2-1	CASSFPDKALYNEQFF	TGTGCCAGCAGTTTCCCCGACAAGGCCTTGTACAATGAGCAGTTCTTC
-	TRBV27	few	TRBJ2-3	CASSHPTDTQYF	TGTGCCAGCTCTCACCCCACAGATACGCAGTATTTT
TRBD1	TRBV23-1	-	TRBJ1-5	CASSQPGQIRSNQPQHF	TGCGCCAGCAGTCAGCCGGGACAGATTAGGAGCAATCAGCCCCAGCATTTT
-	TRBV9	once	TRBJ2-1	CASTPTGAGLHEQFF	TGTGCCAGCACCCCAACGGGTGCAGGGTTGCATGAGCAGTTCTTC
-	TRBV7-8	few	TRBJ2-7	CASSLDIDRIAYEQYF	TGTGCCAGCAGCTTAGATATCGACAGGATAGCCTACGAGCAGTACTTC